Following are 6 T cell receptor beta chains from one sample sequenced in a study of blood T cell repertoires in COVID-19. The repertoire was sequenced with immunoSEQ multiplex PCR; TCRdb's copy has only in-frame clones and lacks some. The table includes approximately 210,000 clones, around 80% detected once. The sample comprised PBMCs or T cells enriched from blood (not recorded which). The receptors derive from a man aged 25 to 40 with acute COVID-19.

This clone showed up just once. The rearrangement links TRBV5-1 to TRBJ2-3; no clear D. The CDR3 contains 13 residues. Per the germline V gene, CDR1 is SGHRS and CDR2 is YFSETQ. Trimming pared 5 bases from V and 0 bases from J, leaving 7 bases between. The CDR3 DNA reads TGCGCCAGCAGTCAGGTTAGCACAGATACGCAGTATTTT. Amino acid sequence: CASSQVSTDTQYF.

The chain uses TRBV19 and TRBJ1-2, with D perhaps TRBD1 (5 bases). The CDR3 loop spans 14 amino acids. V gave up 3 bases and J gave up 1 base, with 9 bases separating them. Germline V gene sequence: CDR1 LNHDA, CDR2 SQIVND (reference sequence). DNA for the CDR3: TGTGCCAGTAGTATTGTAGGGGTTAACTATGGCTACACCTTC. Translation gives CASSIVGVNYGYTF. The entire variable domain, with the rest obtained from reference TRBV19 and TRBJ1-2, is as follows: DGGITQSPKYLFRKEGQNVTLSCEQNLNHDAMYWYRQDPGQGLRLIYYSQIVNDFQKGDIAEGYSVSREKKESFPLTVTSAQKNPTAFYLCASSIVGVNYGYTFGSGTRLTVV.

This clone occurred once. V gene TRBV9 combines with J gene TRBJ1-1, with D maybe TRBD1 (5 bases). Trimming stripped 0 bases from V and 0 bases from J, with 9 bases between. Looked up from germline, CDR1 is SGDLS and CDR2 is YYNGEE. This CDR3 region has 15 residues. CDR3 amino acids: CASSVAGGMNTEAFF. In DNA form, the CDR3 reads TGTGCCAGCAGCGTAGCGGGGGGGATGAACACTGAAGCTTTCTTT. The full variable domain, in which reference TRBV9 and TRBJ1-1 provide the parts outside the CDR3, is DSGVTQTPKHLITATGQRVTLRCSPRSGDLSVYWYQQSLDQGLQFLIQYYNGEERAKGNILERFSAQQFPDLHSELNLSSLELGDSALYFCASSVAGGMNTEAFFGQGTRLTVV.

This chain connects TRBV19 to TRBJ1-1, with D maybe TRBD1 (6 bases). V lost 0 bases and J lost 9, with 8 bases in between. The CDR3 contains 12 residues. From germline, CDR1 is LNHDA and CDR2 SQIVND (reference sequence). The CDR3 loop reads CASSIDGGQAFF. The CDR3 DNA is TGTGCCAGTAGTATAGATGGGGGCCAAGCTTTCTTT.

V gene TRBV18 combines with J gene TRBJ1-2; perhaps TRBD1 as D (5 bases). CDR3 length equals 14 residues. CDR1 is KGHSH and CDR2 is LQKENI in the germline V gene. The ends were cut back, 6 bases at V and 3 bases at J, with 14 bases in the middle. The CDR3 here is CASSTGGKDYGYTF. The CDR3 region has the DNA TGTGCCAGCTCGACGGGGGGGAAGGACTATGGCTACACCTTC.

The rearrangement links TRBV11-2 to TRBJ1-6; D ambiguous. With 1 base removed from V and 2 bases from J, the gap between germline ends came to 9 bases. Germline V gene sequence: CDR1 SGHAT, CDR2 FQNNGV. The CDR3 has 16 amino acids. CDR3 bases: TGTGCCAGCAGCTTAGGTCCCGGGGCCTATAATTCACCCCTCCACTTT. Translated: CASSLGPGAYNSPLHF.